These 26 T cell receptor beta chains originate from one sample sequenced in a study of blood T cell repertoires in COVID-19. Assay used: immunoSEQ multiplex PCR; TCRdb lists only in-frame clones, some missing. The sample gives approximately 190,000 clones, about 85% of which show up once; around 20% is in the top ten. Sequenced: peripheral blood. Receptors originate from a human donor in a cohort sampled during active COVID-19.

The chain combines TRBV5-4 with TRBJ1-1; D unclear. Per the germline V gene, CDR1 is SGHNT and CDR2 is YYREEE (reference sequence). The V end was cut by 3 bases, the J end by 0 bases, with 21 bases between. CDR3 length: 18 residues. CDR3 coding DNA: TGTGCCAGCAGCTCTCCCTATGGCGGGGTTAACATGAACACTGAAGCTTTCTTT. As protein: CASSSPYGGVNMNTEAFF.

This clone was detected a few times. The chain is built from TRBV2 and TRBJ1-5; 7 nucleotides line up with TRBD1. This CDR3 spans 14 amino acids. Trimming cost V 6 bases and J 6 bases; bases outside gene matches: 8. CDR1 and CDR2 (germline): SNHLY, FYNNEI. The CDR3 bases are TGTGCCAGCAGAAAGGGACAGCGGCGTCAGCCCCAGCATTTT. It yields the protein CASRKGQRRQPQHF.

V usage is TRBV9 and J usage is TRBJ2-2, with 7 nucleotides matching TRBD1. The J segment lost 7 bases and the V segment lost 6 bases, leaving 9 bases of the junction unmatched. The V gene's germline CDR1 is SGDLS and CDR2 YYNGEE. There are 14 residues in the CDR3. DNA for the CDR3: TGTGCCAGCAAAAGTGGGACAGAGAACGGGGAGCTGTTTTTT. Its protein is CASKSGTENGELFF. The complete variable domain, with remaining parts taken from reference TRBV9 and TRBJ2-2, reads DSGVTQTPKHLITATGQRVTLRCSPRSGDLSVYWYQQSLDQGLQFLIQYYNGEERAKGNILERFSAQQFPDLHSELNLSSLELGDSALYFCASKSGTENGELFFGEGSRLTVL.

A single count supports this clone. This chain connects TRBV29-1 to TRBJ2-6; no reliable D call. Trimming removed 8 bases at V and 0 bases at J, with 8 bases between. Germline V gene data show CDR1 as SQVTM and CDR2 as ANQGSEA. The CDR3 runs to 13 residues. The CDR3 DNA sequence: TGCAGCATTCGTATCTCTGGGGCCAACGTCCTGACTTTC. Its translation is CSIRISGANVLTF.

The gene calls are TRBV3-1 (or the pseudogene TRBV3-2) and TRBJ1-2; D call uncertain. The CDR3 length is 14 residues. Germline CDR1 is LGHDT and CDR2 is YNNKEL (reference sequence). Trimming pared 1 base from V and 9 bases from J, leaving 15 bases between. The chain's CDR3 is CASSQALGTRSYTF. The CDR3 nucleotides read TGTGCCAGCAGCCAAGCTCTAGGCACTCGGAGCTACACCTTC.

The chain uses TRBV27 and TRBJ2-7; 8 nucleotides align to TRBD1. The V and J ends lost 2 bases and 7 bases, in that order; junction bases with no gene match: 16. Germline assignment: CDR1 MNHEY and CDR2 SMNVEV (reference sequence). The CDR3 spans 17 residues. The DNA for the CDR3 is TGTGCCAGCAGTTTACTTGGACAGGGAAAGATTGGGGGAGAGCAGTACTTC. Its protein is CASSLLGQGKIGGEQYF.

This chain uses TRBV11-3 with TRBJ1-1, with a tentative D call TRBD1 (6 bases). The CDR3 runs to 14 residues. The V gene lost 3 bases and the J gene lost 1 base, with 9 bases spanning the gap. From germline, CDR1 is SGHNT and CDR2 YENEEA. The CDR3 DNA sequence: TGTGCCAGCAGCTTGACAGGATCGAACACTGAAGCTTTCTTT. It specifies CASSLTGSNTEAFF.

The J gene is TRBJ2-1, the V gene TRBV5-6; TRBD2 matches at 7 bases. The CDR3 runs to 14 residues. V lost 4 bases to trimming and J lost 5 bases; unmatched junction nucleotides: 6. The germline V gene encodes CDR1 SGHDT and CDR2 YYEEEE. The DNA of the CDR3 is TGTGCCAGCAGCCTGCGGGGGTGGGACAATGAGCAGTTCTTC. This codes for CASSLRGWDNEQFF.

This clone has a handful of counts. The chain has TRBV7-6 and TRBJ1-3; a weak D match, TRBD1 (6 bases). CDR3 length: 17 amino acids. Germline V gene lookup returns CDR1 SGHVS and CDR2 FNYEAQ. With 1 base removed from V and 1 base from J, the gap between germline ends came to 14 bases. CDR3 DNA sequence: TGTGCCAGCAGCTTAGGGGGGGGCCGGGTTTCTGGAAACACCATATATTTT. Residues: CASSLGGGRVSGNTIYF.

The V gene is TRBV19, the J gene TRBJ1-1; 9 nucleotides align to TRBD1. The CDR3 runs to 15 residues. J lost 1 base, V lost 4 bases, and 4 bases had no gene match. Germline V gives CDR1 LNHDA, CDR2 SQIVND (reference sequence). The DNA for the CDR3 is TGTGCCAGTAGTAGGGACAGGGCACAGAACACTGAAGCTTTCTTT. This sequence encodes CASSRDRAQNTEAFF.

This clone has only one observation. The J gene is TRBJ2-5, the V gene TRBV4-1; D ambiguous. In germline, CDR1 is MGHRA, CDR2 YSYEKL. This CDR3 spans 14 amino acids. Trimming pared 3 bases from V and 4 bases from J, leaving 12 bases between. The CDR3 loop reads CASSQALEIETQYF. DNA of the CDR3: TGCGCCAGCAGCCAGGCTCTAGAGATAGAGACCCAGTACTTC.

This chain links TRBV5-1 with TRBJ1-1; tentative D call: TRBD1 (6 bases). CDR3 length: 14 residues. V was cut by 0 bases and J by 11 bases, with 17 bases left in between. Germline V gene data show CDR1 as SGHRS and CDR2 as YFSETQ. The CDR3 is CASSLVGRDTAAFF. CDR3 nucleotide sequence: TGCGCCAGCAGCTTGGTTGGTCGGGACACAGCGGCTTTCTTT.

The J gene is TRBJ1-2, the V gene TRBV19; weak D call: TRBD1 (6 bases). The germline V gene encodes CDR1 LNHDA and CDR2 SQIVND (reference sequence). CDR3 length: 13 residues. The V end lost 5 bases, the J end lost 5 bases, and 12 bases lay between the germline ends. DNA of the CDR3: TGTGCCAGTAGTGTACAGGGTGGTTATGGCTACACCTTC. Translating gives CASSVQGGYGYTF. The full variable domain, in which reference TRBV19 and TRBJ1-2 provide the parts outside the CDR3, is DGGITQSPKYLFRKEGQNVTLSCEQNLNHDAMYWYRQDPGQGLRLIYYSQIVNDFQKGDIAEGYSVSREKKESFPLTVTSAQKNPTAFYLCASSVQGGYGYTFGSGTRLTVV.

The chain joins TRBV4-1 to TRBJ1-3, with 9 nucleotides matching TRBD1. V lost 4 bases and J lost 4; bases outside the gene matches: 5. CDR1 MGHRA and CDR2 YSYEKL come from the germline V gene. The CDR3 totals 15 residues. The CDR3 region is CASSRTGQGGNTIYF. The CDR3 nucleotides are TGCGCCAGCAGCCGAACGGGACAGGGCGGAAACACCATATATTTT.

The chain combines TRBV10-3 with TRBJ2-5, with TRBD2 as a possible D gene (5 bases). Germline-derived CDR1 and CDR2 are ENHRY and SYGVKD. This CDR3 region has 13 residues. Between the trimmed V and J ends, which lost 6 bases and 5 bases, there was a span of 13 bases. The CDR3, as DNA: TGTGCCATCAGGCTAGCTTCAACGGAGACCCAGTACTTC. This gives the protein CAIRLASTETQYF.

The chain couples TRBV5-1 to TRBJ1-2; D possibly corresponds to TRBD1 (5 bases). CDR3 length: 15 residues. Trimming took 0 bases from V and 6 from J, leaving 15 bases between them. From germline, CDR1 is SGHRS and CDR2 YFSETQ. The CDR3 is CASSLATGPLHGYTF. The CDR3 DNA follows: TGCGCCAGCAGCTTGGCAACAGGCCCTCTCCATGGCTACACCTTC.

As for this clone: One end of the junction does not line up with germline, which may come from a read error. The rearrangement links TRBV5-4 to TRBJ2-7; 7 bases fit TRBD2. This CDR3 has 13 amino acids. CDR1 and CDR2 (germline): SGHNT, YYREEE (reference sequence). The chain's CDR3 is CASSDLVAGERYF. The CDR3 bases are TGTGCCAGCAGCGACTTAGTCGCGGGAGAGCGGTACTTC. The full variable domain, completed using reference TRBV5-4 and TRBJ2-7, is ETGVTQSPTHLIKTRGQQVTLRCSSQSGHNTVSWYQQALGQGPQFIFQYYREEENGRGNFPPRFSGLQFPNYSSELNVNALELDDSALYLCASSDLVAGERYFGPGTRLTVT.

For the CDR3, the DNA is TGTGCCAGCAGCCAAGAAGTACAGGTGGGTTTGGGGACTGAAGCTTTCTTT. Its protein product is CASSQEVQVGLGTEAFF. V and J are TRBV4-2 and TRBJ1-1; perhaps TRBD1 as D (5 bases). Germline lookup yields CDR1 LGHNA and CDR2 YNFKEQ. The length of the CDR3 is 17 residues. V was shortened by 0 bases and J by 5 bases, with 19 bases between the two germline ends.

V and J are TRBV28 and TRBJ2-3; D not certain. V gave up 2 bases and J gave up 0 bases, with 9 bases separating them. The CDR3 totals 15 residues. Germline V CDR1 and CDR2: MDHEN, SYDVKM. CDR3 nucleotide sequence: TGTGCCAGCAGTTTACCTAGTGGGAGCACAGATACGCAGTATTTT. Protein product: CASSLPSGSTDTQYF.

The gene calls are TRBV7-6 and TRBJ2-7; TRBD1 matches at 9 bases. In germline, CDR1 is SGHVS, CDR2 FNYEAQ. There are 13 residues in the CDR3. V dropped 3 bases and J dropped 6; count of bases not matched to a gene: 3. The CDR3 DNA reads TGTGCCAGCAGCTTCCAGACAGGGGGCGAGCAGTACGTC. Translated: CASSFQTGGEQYV.

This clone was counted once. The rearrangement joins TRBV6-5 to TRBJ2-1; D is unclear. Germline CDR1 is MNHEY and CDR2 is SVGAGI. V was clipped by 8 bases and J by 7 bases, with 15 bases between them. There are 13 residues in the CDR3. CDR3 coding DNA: TGTGCCAGCGCGCTCGGGTTGCGGAATGAGCAGTTCTTC. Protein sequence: CASALGLRNEQFF.

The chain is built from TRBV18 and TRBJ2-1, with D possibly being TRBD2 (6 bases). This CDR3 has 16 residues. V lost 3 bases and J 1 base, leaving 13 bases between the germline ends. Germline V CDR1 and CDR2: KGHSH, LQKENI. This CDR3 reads CASSPSGVGSYNEQFF. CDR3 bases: TGTGCCAGCTCACCGTCGGGGGTTGGTTCCTACAATGAGCAGTTCTTC.

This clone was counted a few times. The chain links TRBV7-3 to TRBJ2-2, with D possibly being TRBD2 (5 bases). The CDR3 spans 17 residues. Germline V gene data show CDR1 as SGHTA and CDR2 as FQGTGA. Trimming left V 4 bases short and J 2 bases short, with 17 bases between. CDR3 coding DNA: TGTGCCAGCAGCTCCCCCCCTGGGAGTGGAAACACCGGGGAGCTGTTTTTT. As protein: CASSSPPGSGNTGELFF.

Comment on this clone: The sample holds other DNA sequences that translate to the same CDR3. The CDR3 here is CASSPTGNTEAFF. CDR3 bases: TGTGCCAGCTCACCGACAGGGAACACTGAAGCTTTCTTT. The chain uses TRBV18 and TRBJ1-1; D is perhaps TRBD1 (6 bases). CDR3 length: 13 residues. Germline V gives CDR1 KGHSH, CDR2 LQKENI. Trimming cost V 3 bases and J 1 base, with 6 bases left between them.

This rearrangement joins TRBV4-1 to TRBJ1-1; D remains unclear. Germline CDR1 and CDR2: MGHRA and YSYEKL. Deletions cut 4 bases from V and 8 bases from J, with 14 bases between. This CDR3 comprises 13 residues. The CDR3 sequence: CASSPPGYGEAFF. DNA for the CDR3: TGCGCCAGCAGCCCTCCGGGGTACGGAGAAGCTTTCTTT.

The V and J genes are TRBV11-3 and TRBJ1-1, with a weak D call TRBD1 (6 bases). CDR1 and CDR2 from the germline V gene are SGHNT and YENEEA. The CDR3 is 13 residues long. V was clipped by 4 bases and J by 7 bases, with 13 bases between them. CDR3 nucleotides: TGTGCCAGCAGCTCAGGGGTTCGGAATGAAGCTTTCTTT. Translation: CASSSGVRNEAFF.